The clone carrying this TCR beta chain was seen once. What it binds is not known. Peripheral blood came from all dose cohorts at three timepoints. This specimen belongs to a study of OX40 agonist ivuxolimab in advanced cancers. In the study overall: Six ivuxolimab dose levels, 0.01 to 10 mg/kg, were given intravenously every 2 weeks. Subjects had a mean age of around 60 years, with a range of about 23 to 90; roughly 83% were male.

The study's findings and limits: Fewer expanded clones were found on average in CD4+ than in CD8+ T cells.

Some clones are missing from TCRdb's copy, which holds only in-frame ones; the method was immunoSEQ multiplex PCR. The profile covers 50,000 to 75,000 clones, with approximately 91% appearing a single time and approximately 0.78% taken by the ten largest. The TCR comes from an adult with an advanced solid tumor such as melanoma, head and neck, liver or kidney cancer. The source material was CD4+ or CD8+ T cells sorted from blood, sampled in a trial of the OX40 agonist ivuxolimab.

This CDR3 is CASSDPRQGVGNEQFF. In DNA, the CDR3 is TGTGCCAGCAGTGACCCGAGACAGGGGGTGGGAAATGAGCAGTTCTTC. The chain recombines TRBV25-1 with TRBJ2-1, with 9 bases identical to TRBD1. This CDR3 is 16 amino acids long. Germline CDR1 MGHDK, CDR2 SYGVNS. The junction had 10 bases not matched to a gene; V was cut back by 3 bases and J by 7 bases.